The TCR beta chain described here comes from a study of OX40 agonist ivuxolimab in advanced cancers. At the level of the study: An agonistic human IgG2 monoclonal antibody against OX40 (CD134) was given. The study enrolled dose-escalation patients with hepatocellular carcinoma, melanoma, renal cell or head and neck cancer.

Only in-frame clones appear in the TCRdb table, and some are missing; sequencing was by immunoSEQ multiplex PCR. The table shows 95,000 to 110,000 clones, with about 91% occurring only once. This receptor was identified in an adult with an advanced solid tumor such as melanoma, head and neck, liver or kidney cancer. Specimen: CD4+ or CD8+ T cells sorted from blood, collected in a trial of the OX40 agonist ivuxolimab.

CDR3 residues: CASSFDGTHEETQYF. CDR3 in DNA: TGCGCCAGCAGCTTCGACGGGACTCACGAAGAGACCCAGTACTTC. The rearrangement uses TRBV5-1 and TRBJ2-5, with TRBD2 as a possible D gene (6 bases). Germline-derived CDR1 and CDR2 are SGHRS and YFSETQ. There are 15 residues in the CDR3. V was shortened by 2 bases and J by 3 bases, with 14 bases between the two germline ends. Supplemented by reference TRBV5-1 and TRBJ2-5, the full variable domain reads KAGVTQTPRYLIKTRGQQVTLSCSPISGHRSVSWYQQTPGQGLQFLFEYFSETQRNKGNFPGRFSGRQFSNSRSEMNVSTLELGDSALYLCASSFDGTHEETQYFGPGTRLLVL.